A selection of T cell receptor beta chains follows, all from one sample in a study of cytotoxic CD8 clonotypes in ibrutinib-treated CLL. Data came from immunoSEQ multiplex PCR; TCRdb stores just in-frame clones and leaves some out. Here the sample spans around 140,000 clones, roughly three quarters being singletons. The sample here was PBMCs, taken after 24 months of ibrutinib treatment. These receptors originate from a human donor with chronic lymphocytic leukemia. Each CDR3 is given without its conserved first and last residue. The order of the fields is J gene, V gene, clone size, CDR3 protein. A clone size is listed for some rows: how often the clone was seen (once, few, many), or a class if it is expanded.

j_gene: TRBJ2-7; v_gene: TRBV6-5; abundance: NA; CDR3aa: ASSSPGPSYEQY
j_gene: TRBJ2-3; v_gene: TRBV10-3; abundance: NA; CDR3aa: AIRTGASTDTQY
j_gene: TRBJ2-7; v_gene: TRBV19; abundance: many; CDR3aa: ASSTERGGSPYEQY
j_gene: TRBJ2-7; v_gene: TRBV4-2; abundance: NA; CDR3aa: ASSRDTGQGYEQY
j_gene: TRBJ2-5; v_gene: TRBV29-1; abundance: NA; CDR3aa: SVRVGQETQY
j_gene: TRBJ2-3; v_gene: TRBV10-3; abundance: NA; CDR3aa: AIMGSITDTQY
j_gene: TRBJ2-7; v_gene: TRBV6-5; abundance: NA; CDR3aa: ASSYRLLGSYEQY
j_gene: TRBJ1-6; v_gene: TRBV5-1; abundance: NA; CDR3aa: ASSPRMGNSPLH
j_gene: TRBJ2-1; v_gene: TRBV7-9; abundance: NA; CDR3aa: ASSLARRPEQF
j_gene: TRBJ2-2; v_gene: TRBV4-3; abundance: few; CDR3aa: ASSQEADHTGELF
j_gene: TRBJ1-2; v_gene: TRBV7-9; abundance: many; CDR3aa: ASSLAGGNYGYT
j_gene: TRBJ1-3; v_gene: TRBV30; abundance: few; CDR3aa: AWSAPATNSGNTIY
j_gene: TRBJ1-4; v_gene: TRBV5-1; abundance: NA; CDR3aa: ASSLSATNEKLF
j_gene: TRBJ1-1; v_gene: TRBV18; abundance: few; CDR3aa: ASSASRTGREAF
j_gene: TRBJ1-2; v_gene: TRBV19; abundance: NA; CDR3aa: ASSIDAKRTHGYT
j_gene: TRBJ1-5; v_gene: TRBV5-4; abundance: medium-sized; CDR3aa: ASSLGGASNQPQH
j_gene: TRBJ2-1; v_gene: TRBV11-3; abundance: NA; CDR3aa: ASSSSGGSSYNEQF